The present entry profiles one TCR beta chain with its context. Its target is not known. This CDR3 has 16 amino acids. Per germline, CDR1 SGHRS and CDR2 YFSETQ. Between the trimmed V and J ends, which lost 1 base and 0 bases, there was a span of 13 bases. TCRdb processed the 5' RACE reads anew with MiXCR; each CDR3 protein has one entry. The data show over 5,500 distinct CDR3 sequences, with roughly a tenth seen just once and about a quarter held by the top ten. This entry is derived from a study of spatial heterogeneity in lung cancer. About the study: Matched bulk RNA-seq yielded a T cell module score, and TCR transcript counts in tumor regions correlated strongly with that score.

Time point here: sample taken at primary tumor resection. Tumor, nontumor lung or frozen PBMC supplied whole RNA, sequenced without sorting. General observations from the study: Higher tumor mutation counts went along with higher counts of expanded intratumoral alpha and beta TCRs. For tumor T cells, estimated coverage reached only approximately 6.9% (alpha) and roughly 12% (beta).

The receptor was isolated from a female donor with early-stage non-small cell lung cancer. V and J are TRBV5-1 and TRBJ1-1; D not certain. The sequences come from lung tumor tissue, collected at surgery. The CDR3 here is CASSLQLASMNTEAFF. The CDR3 region has the DNA TGCGCCAGCAGCTTGCAGTTAGCCTCTATGAACACTGAAGCTTTCTTT. The variable domain in full, completed from reference TRBV5-1 and TRBJ1-1, reads KAGVTQTPRYLIKTRGQQVTLSCSPISGHRSVSWYQQTPGQGLQFLFEYFSETQRNKGNFPGRFSGRQFSNSRSEMNVSTLELGDSALYLCASSLQLASMNTEAFFGQGTRLTVV.